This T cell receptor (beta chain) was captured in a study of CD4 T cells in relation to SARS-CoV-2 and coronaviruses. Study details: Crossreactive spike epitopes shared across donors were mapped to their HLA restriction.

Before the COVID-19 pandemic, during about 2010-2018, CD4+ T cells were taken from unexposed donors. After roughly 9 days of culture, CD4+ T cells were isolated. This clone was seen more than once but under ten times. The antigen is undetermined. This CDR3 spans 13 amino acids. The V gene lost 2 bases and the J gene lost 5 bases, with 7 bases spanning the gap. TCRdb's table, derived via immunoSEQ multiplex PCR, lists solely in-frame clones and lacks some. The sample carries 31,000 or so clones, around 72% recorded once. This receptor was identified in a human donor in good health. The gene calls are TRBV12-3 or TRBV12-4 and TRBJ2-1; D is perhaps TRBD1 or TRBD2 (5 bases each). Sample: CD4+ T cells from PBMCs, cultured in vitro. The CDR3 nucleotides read TGTGCCAGCAGTTTATTGGGGGACAATGAGCAGTTCTTC. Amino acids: CASSLLGDNEQFF.